The entry below describes one T cell receptor beta chain. This record belongs to a study of cytomegalovirus exposure and HLA in healthy donors. PCR primers comprised 60 Vbeta and 13 Jbeta primers. In the source study's methods: Later work found 80 million or so unique TCR beta chains, with some 11 million shared. The method was immunoSEQ multiplex PCR; TCRdb's version includes in-frame clones alone and lacks a portion of them. Clone size and V and J calls were adopted from that table, with D and trimming inferred from the DNA. The sample yields tens of thousands of clones, of which the top ten take up approximately 1%. V dropped 2 bases and J dropped 5 bases, with 12 bases sitting between them. This CDR3 comprises 14 residues. Germline assignment: CDR1 MDHEN and CDR2 SYDVKM.

The sequence was collected from a woman aged 40-49 years in good health and CMV-seronegative. The source material was PBMCs. The chain is built from TRBV28 and TRBJ2-5; no definite D call. Written as DNA, the CDR3 is TGTGCCAGCAGTTTACGGTCACCACGGGAGACCCAGTACTTC. It codes for CASSLRSPRETQYF.